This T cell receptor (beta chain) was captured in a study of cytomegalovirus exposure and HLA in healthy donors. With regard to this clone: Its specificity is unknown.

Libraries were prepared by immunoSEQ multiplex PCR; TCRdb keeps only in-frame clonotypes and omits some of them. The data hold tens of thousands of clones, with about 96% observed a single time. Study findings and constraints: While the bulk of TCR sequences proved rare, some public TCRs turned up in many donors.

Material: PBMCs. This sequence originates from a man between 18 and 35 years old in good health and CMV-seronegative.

CDR3 sequence (DNA): TGTGCCAGCAGTTTGACAGGCAGACAGCCCCAGCATTTT. Translated: CASSLTGRQPQHF. The chain links TRBV27 to TRBJ1-5; D is possibly TRBD1 (6 bases). Looked up from germline, CDR1 is MNHEY and CDR2 is SMNVEV (reference sequence). The CDR3 consists of 13 residues. The V end lost 3 bases, the J end lost 7 bases, and 10 bases lay between the germline ends.